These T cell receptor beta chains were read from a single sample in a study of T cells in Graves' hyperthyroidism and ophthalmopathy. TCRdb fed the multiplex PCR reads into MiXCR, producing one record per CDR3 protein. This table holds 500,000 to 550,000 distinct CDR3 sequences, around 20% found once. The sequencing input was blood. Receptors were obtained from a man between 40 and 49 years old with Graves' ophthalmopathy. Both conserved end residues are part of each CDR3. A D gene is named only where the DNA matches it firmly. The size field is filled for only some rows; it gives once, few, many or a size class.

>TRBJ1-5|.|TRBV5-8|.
TGTGCCAGCAGCTTGGCTACAATTTATAGCAATCAGCCCCAGCATTTT
CASSLATIYSNQPQHF
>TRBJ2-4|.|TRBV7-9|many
TGTGCCAGCAGCCGGCCTTTAGCCAAAAACATTCAGTACTTC
CASSRPLAKNIQYF
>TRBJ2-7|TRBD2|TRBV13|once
TGTGCCAGCAGCTTCTCGCCCCTACTAGCGGGAGAGGCTGTCGAGCAGTACTTC
CASSFSPLLAGEAVEQYF
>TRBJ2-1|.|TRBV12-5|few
TGTGCTAGTGGTTTGGCTATTTCCAATGAGCAGTTCTTC
CASGLAISNEQFF
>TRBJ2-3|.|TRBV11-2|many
TGTGCCAGCAGCTTTCACGGGGCCACAGATACGCAGTATTTT
CASSFHGATDTQYF
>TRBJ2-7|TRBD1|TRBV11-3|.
TGTGCCAGCAGCTTGACCGGGACAGTCTCCTACGAGCAGTACTTC
CASSLTGTVSYEQYF
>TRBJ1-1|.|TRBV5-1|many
TGCGCCAGCAGCCCCCTCCGTTTGAACACTGAAGCTTTCTTT
CASSPLRLNTEAFF
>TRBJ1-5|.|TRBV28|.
TGTGCCAGCAGTTTGGGCGGGGAAGCTCAGCCCCAGCATTTT
CASSLGGEAQPQHF
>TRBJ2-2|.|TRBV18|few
TGTGCCAGCTCACCAGACCCGAACACCGGGGAGCTGTTTTTT
CASSPDPNTGELFF
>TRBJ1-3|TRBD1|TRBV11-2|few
TGTGCCAGCAGCACGACAGGGGGGCGGAACACCATATATTTT
CASSTTGGRNTIYF
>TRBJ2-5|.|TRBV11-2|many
TGTGCCAGCAGCCGAACGGCAGTCTGGACCCAGTACTTC
CASSRTAVWTQYF
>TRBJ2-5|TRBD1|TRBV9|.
TGTGCCAGCAGCGTAGACCTACCGGGACAGGGGGAGGAGACCCAGTACTTC
CASSVDLPGQGEETQYF
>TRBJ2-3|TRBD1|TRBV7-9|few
TGTGCCAGCAGCGGCACCCCGGGACACACAGGGGCGCACACAGATACGCAGTATTTT
CASSGTPGHTGAHTDTQYF
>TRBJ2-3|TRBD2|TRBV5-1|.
TGCGCCAGCAGAACTAGCGGGGGGGCATCGGATACGCAGTATTTT
CASRTSGGASDTQYF